Following are 4 T cell receptor beta chains from one sample sequenced in a study of blood T cell repertoires in COVID-19 (dated by TCRdb to the early 2020s). Receptor libraries were prepared by the immunoSEQ multiplex PCR assay. TCRdb holds this immuneACCESS table with in-frame rearrangements only. Some clones are missing; in checked studies, unresolved V genes explain under half, and the rest has no known cause. For this sample the table gives over 150,000 clones, of which about 80% were detected only once. The top ten clonotypes cover approximately 11% of the sample. The sequencing sample was made of peripheral blood. The receptor set was obtained from a man aged 65 to 79 with active or convalescent COVID-19.

CDR3 region: CASRGQFIEPQHF. Written as DNA, the CDR3 is TGTGCCAGTAGGGGACAGTTCATCGAACCCCAGCATTTT. The rearrangement joins TRBV19 to TRBJ1-5, with 7 positions matching TRBD1. Germline loops: CDR1 LNHDA, CDR2 SQIVND (reference sequence). The CDR3 is made up of 13 amino acids. The J segment lost 10 bases and the V segment lost 6 bases, leaving 9 bases of the junction unmatched.

The chain is built from TRBV2 and TRBJ2-7; D call uncertain. Germline V lookup: CDR1 SNHLY, CDR2 FYNNEI. V gave up 7 bases and J gave up 3 bases, with 7 bases separating them. The length of the CDR3 is 11 residues. The CDR3 sequence: CASTYYYEQYF. The CDR3 DNA follows: TGTGCCAGCACATACTACTACGAGCAGTACTTC.

This clone was recorded once. The chain has TRBV7-2 and TRBJ1-6; no reliable D call. The germline V gene encodes CDR1 SGHTA and CDR2 FQGNSA. The CDR3 is made up of 16 amino acids. V lost 0 bases and J lost 7, with 13 bases in between. The CDR3 nucleotides are TGTGCCAGCAGCTTAGCGGGCAACCAAAAGAATTCACCCCTCCACTTT. Translating it yields CASSLAGNQKNSPLHF.

V usage is TRBV29-1 and J usage is TRBJ1-2, with unresolved D. The CDR3 spans 11 residues. V dropped 3 bases and J dropped 5 bases, with 7 bases sitting between them. Germline V gene data show CDR1 as SQVTM and CDR2 as ANQGSEA. CDR3 DNA sequence: TGCAGCGTTGATACGGGTTATGGCTACACCTTC. The encoded protein is CSVDTGYGYTF.